This passage covers 5 T cell receptor beta chains from one sample sequenced in a study of cytomegalovirus exposure and HLA in healthy donors. Vbeta (60) and Jbeta (13) primers were used in the PCR. TCRdb keeps only in-frame clones here, not all; method: immunoSEQ multiplex PCR. The sample holds some 200,000 clones, more than 75% seen once. Sequencing used PBMCs. These receptors were taken from a woman younger than 35 in good health and CMV-seronegative.

The chain employs TRBV6-5 and TRBJ2-7; 9 positions match TRBD1. CDR3 size: 15 residues. After removal of 0 bases from V and 3 bases from J, the junction contained 3 bases not matched to a gene. Germline CDR1 and CDR2: MNHEY and SVGAGI. The CDR3 reads CASSYSTGGFYEQYF. DNA of the CDR3: TGTGCCAGCAGTTACTCGACAGGGGGTTTCTACGAGCAGTACTTC.

V is TRBV7-9 and J is TRBJ2-7; maybe TRBD2 (6 bases). In germline, CDR1 is SEHNR, CDR2 FQNEAQ (reference sequence). Between the trimmed V and J ends, which lost 4 bases and 3 bases, there was a span of 16 bases. The CDR3 runs to 15 residues. The CDR3 DNA is TGTGCCAGCAGCTATTCGGGACTTCAGCGCTACGAGCAGTACTTC. Translation: CASSYSGLQRYEQYF.

The genes are TRBV5-1 and TRBJ1-1; TRBD1 is a possible D gene (6 bases). Germline CDR1 SGHRS, CDR2 YFSETQ. CDR3 length: 14 amino acids. Trimming pared 3 bases from V and 5 bases from J, leaving 14 bases between. The CDR3 coding sequence is TGCGCCAGCAGCTCGGTAGGGGGGGGAACTGAAGCTTTCTTT. It is translated as CASSSVGGGTEAFF.

The chain recombines TRBV11-2 with TRBJ2-5; tentatively, D is TRBD1 (6 bases). Judging by the DNA end, TRBJ2-7 fits better; the J call may be wrong. The CDR3 loop spans 14 amino acids. Germline V gene lookup returns CDR1 SGHAT and CDR2 FQNNGV. CDR3 region: CASSLSTGDYEQYF. CDR3 nucleotide sequence: TGTGCCAGCAGCTTATCGACAGGAGACTACGAGCAGTACTTC.

About this clone: Its ends do not fully match the called genes, so a read error is possible. The V gene is TRBV2, the J gene TRBJ2-1; D might be TRBD2 (5 bases). Germline assignment: CDR1 SNHLY and CDR2 FYNNEI. The CDR3 is made up of 14 amino acids. CDR3 in amino acids: CASSEGRTYNEQFF. The CDR3 bases are TGTGCCAGCAGCGAAGGGAGAACCTACAATGAGCAGTTCTTC.